This T cell receptor beta chain was sequenced for a study of breast tumors, draining lymph nodes, adjacent tissues. Findings and caveats of the study: That most tumor T cells come from lymph nodes remained unproven. Data fit most tumor T cells coming from lymph node, expanding in tumor.

In its sample, this clonotype was seen many times. Its antigen is still unknown. MiXCR was run by TCRdb on the multiplex PCR reads, yielding one entry per CDR3 protein. The sample shows fewer than 300,000 distinct CDR3 sequences, approximately 31% of them seen only once. Samples came from axillary lymph nodes draining the breast cancer. J was trimmed by 2 bases and V by 1 base; bases with no gene match: 5. CDR3 length: 16 residues. The V gene's germline CDR1 is SGHVS and CDR2 FQNEAQ. V usage is TRBV7-8 and J usage is TRBJ2-5; 9 bases line up with TRBD2. This clonotype originated in a female donor with breast cancer. Some clones in this sample may be carry-over from other donors' samples. Sequenced: axillary lymph node tissue. The chain's CDR3 is CASSLVVTSGQETQYF. CDR3 DNA sequence: TGTGCCAGCAGCTTAGTAGTGACTAGCGGACAAGAGACCCAGTACTTC.